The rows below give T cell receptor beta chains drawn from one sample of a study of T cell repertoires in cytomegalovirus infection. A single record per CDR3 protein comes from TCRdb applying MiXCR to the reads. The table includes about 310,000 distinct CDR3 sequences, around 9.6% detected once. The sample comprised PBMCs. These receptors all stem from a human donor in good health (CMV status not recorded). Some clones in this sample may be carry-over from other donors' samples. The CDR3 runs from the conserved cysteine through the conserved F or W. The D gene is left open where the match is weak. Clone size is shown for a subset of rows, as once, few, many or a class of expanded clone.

cdr3_aa: CASSQSRPRAGNTIYF
cdr3_nt: TGCGCCAGCAGTCAATCGAGGCCGAGAGCTGGAAACACCATATATTTT
clone_size: NA
j_call: TRBJ1-3
d_call: NA
v_call: TRBV23-1

cdr3_aa: CSASRTSNTGELFF
cdr3_nt: TGCAGTGCTAGTCGTACTAGCAACACCGGGGAGCTGTTTTTT
clone_size: few
j_call: TRBJ2-2
d_call: NA
v_call: TRBV20-1

cdr3_aa: CSAQTSGSTDTQYF
cdr3_nt: TGCAGTGCCCAGACTAGCGGGAGCACAGATACGCAGTATTTT
clone_size: many
j_call: TRBJ2-3
d_call: TRBD2
v_call: TRBV20-1

cdr3_aa: CAARTGFGANVLTF
cdr3_nt: TGTGCCGCCCGGACAGGTTTTGGGGCCAACGTCCTGACTTTC
clone_size: many
j_call: TRBJ2-6
d_call: TRBD1
v_call: TRBV6-6

cdr3_aa: CATSETRENGYTF
cdr3_nt: TGTGCCACCAGTGAGACCCGAGAGAATGGCTACACCTTC
clone_size: NA
j_call: TRBJ1-2
d_call: NA
v_call: TRBV24-1

cdr3_aa: CATGTGRGFVIGSETQYF
cdr3_nt: TGTGCCACCGGGACAGGGCGAGGGTTCGTGATCGGGTCAGAGACCCAGTACTTC
clone_size: many
j_call: TRBJ2-5
d_call: TRBD1
v_call: TRBV7-9

cdr3_aa: CASSFGGAGELFF
cdr3_nt: TGTGCCAGCAGCTTCGGGGGTGCCGGGGAGCTGTTTTTT
clone_size: NA
j_call: TRBJ2-2
d_call: NA
v_call: TRBV7-3

cdr3_aa: CASSSSAGNEKLFF
cdr3_nt: TGTGCCAGCAGCTCTTCAGCAGGAAATGAAAAACTGTTTTTT
clone_size: many
j_call: TRBJ1-4
d_call: NA
v_call: TRBV7-9

cdr3_aa: CSVGGRAWGSPQHF
cdr3_nt: TGCAGCGTGGGGGGCAGGGCCTGGGGATCGCCCCAGCATTTT
clone_size: few
j_call: TRBJ1-5
d_call: NA
v_call: TRBV29-1

cdr3_aa: CASSQDWGGGTEAFF
cdr3_nt: TGCGCCAGCAGCCAAGATTGGGGAGGGGGCACTGAAGCTTTCTTT
clone_size: many
j_call: TRBJ1-1
d_call: NA
v_call: TRBV4-3

cdr3_aa: CASSLWDGYIQYF
cdr3_nt: TGTGCCAGCAGCTTGTGGGACGGGTACATTCAGTACTTC
clone_size: many
j_call: TRBJ2-4
d_call: NA
v_call: TRBV5-6

cdr3_aa: CASSSGLNSPLHF
cdr3_nt: TGTGCCAGTAGTTCGGGACTTAATTCACCCCTCCACTTT
clone_size: NA
j_call: TRBJ1-6
d_call: NA
v_call: TRBV19

cdr3_aa: CASAPSNGGPGGYTF
cdr3_nt: TGCGCCAGCGCCCCCTCGAACGGAGGACCGGGTGGCTACACCTTC
clone_size: once
j_call: TRBJ1-2
d_call: NA
v_call: TRBV5-1

cdr3_aa: CSAGTSGETDTQYF
cdr3_nt: TGCAGTGCTGGGACTAGCGGGGAAACAGATACGCAGTATTTT
clone_size: many
j_call: TRBJ2-3
d_call: TRBD2
v_call: TRBV20-1

cdr3_aa: CASSLWDSHTDTQYF
cdr3_nt: TGTGCCAGCAGTTTATGGGACTCACACACAGATACGCAGTATTTT
clone_size: few
j_call: TRBJ2-3
d_call: NA
v_call: TRBV27

cdr3_aa: CASSGDRGRNGEETQYF
cdr3_nt: TGTGCCAGCAGCGGGGACAGGGGGCGAAATGGAGAAGAGACCCAGTACTTC
clone_size: many
j_call: TRBJ2-5
d_call: TRBD1
v_call: TRBV7-9

cdr3_aa: CASSLPGVNQPQHF
cdr3_nt: TGTGCCAGCAGTTTACCGGGGGTCAATCAGCCCCAGCATTTT
clone_size: few
j_call: TRBJ1-5
d_call: NA
v_call: TRBV28

cdr3_aa: CASRLDHGQTANTGELFF
cdr3_nt: TGTGCCAGCAGGTTAGACCACGGACAGACCGCGAACACCGGGGAGCTGTTTTTT
clone_size: many
j_call: TRBJ2-2
d_call: NA
v_call: TRBV5-4

cdr3_aa: CASSQRGELFF
cdr3_nt: TGTGCCAGCAGTCAACGCGGGGAGCTGTTTTTT
clone_size: many
j_call: TRBJ2-2
d_call: NA
v_call: TRBV12-3/TRBV12-4

cdr3_aa: CATRDGNTEAFF
cdr3_nt: TGTGCCACCCGAGACGGGAACACTGAAGCTTTCTTT
clone_size: many
j_call: TRBJ1-1
d_call: NA
v_call: TRBV28

cdr3_aa: CSASGTGGAGGYTF
cdr3_nt: TGCAGTGCTAGCGGGACAGGGGGCGCGGGCGGCTACACCTTC
clone_size: many
j_call: TRBJ1-2
d_call: TRBD1
v_call: TRBV20-1

cdr3_aa: CASSANPGLVGYTF
cdr3_nt: TGTGCCAGCAGTGCGAATCCGGGACTCGTGGGCTACACCTTC
clone_size: many
j_call: TRBJ1-2
d_call: NA
v_call: TRBV2

cdr3_aa: CATRSGGETQYF
cdr3_nt: TGTGCCACGCGCAGTGGGGGGGAGACCCAGTACTTC
clone_size: many
j_call: TRBJ2-5
d_call: NA
v_call: TRBV6-1

cdr3_aa: CASSIGAGADTQYF
cdr3_nt: TGTGCCAGCTCAATAGGAGCCGGGGCAGATACGCAGTATTTT
clone_size: many
j_call: TRBJ2-3
d_call: NA
v_call: TRBV12-3/TRBV12-4

cdr3_aa: CASSERGKNTQYF
cdr3_nt: TGTGCCAGCAGTGAGAGGGGTAAAAATACGCAGTATTTT
clone_size: NA
j_call: TRBJ2-3
d_call: NA
v_call: TRBV2

cdr3_aa: CSAETRADTQYF
cdr3_nt: TGCAGTGCTGAGACCCGAGCAGATACGCAGTATTTT
clone_size: NA
j_call: TRBJ2-3
d_call: NA
v_call: TRBV20-1

cdr3_aa: CASSLVSRTGELFF
cdr3_nt: TGCGCCAGCAGCTTGGTTAGCCGCACCGGGGAGCTGTTTTTT
clone_size: few
j_call: TRBJ2-2
d_call: NA
v_call: TRBV5-1

cdr3_aa: CASSLDPSYSYGYTF
cdr3_nt: TGTGCCAGCAGCTTAGATCCAAGCTACTCCTATGGCTACACCTTC
clone_size: few
j_call: TRBJ1-2
d_call: NA
v_call: TRBV7-2

cdr3_aa: CSSNKGIQETQYF
cdr3_nt: TGCAGCTCCAATAAGGGGATACAAGAGACCCAGTACTTC
clone_size: NA
j_call: TRBJ2-5
d_call: NA
v_call: TRBV29-1

cdr3_aa: CASSPPQRRNYGYTF
cdr3_nt: TGTGCCAGCAGTCCTCCCCAACGCCGGAACTATGGCTACACCTTC
clone_size: many
j_call: TRBJ1-2
d_call: NA
v_call: TRBV12-3/TRBV12-4

cdr3_aa: CASSLDREREAFF
cdr3_nt: TGTGCCAGCAGCCTAGACCGGGAACGGGAAGCTTTCTTT
clone_size: many
j_call: TRBJ1-1
d_call: NA
v_call: TRBV7-2

cdr3_aa: CASSPLDRNTEAFF
cdr3_nt: TGTGCCAGCAGCCCGCTGGACAGAAACACTGAAGCTTTCTTT
clone_size: many
j_call: TRBJ1-1
d_call: NA
v_call: TRBV3-1

cdr3_aa: CASSWVGGQVPGAEAFF
cdr3_nt: TGCGCCAGCAGCTGGGTCGGGGGACAGGTGCCAGGGGCTGAAGCTTTCTTT
clone_size: NA
j_call: TRBJ1-1
d_call: TRBD1
v_call: TRBV5-1

cdr3_aa: CASSPGTSGVNTQYF
cdr3_nt: TGTGCCAGCAGCCCCGGGACTAGCGGGGTTAATACGCAGTATTTT
clone_size: many
j_call: TRBJ2-3
d_call: TRBD2
v_call: TRBV7-3

cdr3_aa: CATSSTGRDTGELFF
cdr3_nt: TGTGCCACCAGTTCGACAGGGCGGGACACCGGGGAGCTGTTTTTT
clone_size: many
j_call: TRBJ2-2
d_call: TRBD1
v_call: TRBV24-1

cdr3_aa: CASSLAAGTEAFF
cdr3_nt: TGTGCCAGCAGCTTAGCCGCCGGCACTGAAGCTTTCTTT
clone_size: many
j_call: TRBJ1-1
d_call: NA
v_call: TRBV7-6

cdr3_aa: CSVGDRANTEAFF
cdr3_nt: TGCAGCGTCGGCGACAGAGCGAACACTGAAGCTTTCTTT
clone_size: many
j_call: TRBJ1-1
d_call: NA
v_call: TRBV29-1

cdr3_aa: CSARDALAGGGWAYEQYF
cdr3_nt: TGCAGTGCTAGAGATGCACTAGCGGGGGGCGGGTGGGCCTACGAGCAGTACTTC
clone_size: NA
j_call: TRBJ2-7
d_call: TRBD2
v_call: TRBV20-1

cdr3_aa: CASTPERRRQDTQYF
cdr3_nt: TGTGCCAGCACCCCAGAGAGGAGACGCCAAGATACGCAGTATTTT
clone_size: many
j_call: TRBJ2-3
d_call: NA
v_call: TRBV7-6

cdr3_aa: CASSAQVLDGEQFF
cdr3_nt: TGTGCCAGCAGCGCCCAGGTATTGGACGGTGAGCAGTTCTTC
clone_size: many
j_call: TRBJ2-1
d_call: NA
v_call: TRBV7-3

cdr3_aa: CASTGLAVSTDTQYF
cdr3_nt: TGTGCCAGTACCGGGCTAGCCGTTAGCACAGATACGCAGTATTTT
clone_size: many
j_call: TRBJ2-3
d_call: NA
v_call: TRBV19

cdr3_aa: CASTMVGGFYGYTF
cdr3_nt: TGTGCCAGCACCATGGTAGGGGGCTTCTATGGCTACACCTTC
clone_size: many
j_call: TRBJ1-2
d_call: TRBD1
v_call: TRBV5-6

cdr3_aa: CSVEGWEGETQYF
cdr3_nt: TGCAGCGTTGAAGGATGGGAGGGAGAGACCCAGTACTTC
clone_size: few
j_call: TRBJ2-5
d_call: TRBD2
v_call: TRBV29-1

cdr3_aa: CSARGRQALQETQYF
cdr3_nt: TGCAGTGCTAGAGGAAGGCAGGCCTTACAAGAGACCCAGTACTTC
clone_size: NA
j_call: TRBJ2-5
d_call: NA
v_call: TRBV20-1

cdr3_aa: CSAIRQGGGELFF
cdr3_nt: TGCAGTGCTATCCGGCAGGGGGGGGGGGAGCTGTTTTTT
clone_size: NA
j_call: TRBJ2-2
d_call: NA
v_call: TRBV20-1